This T cell receptor (beta chain) emerged from a study of cytomegalovirus exposure and HLA in healthy donors. Whole-study findings and limits: When analyzed later, the rates of TCR association showed variation by HLA locus, with DRB1 the most and HLA-C the fewest.

The study ran its PCR with 60 Vbeta and 13 Jbeta primers. Using immunoSEQ multiplex PCR, the repertoire was profiled, and TCRdb retains in-frame clones only, with some absent. The table lists 50,000 or so clones, about three quarters of them singletons. Of note for this clone: Its antigen remains unidentified.

V lost 5 bases, J lost 2 bases, and 12 bases lay in between. This CDR3 comprises 14 residues. CDR1 SGHVS and CDR2 FQNEAQ come from the germline V gene. The receptor comes from a female donor in good health and CMV-seronegative. The V gene is TRBV7-8, the J gene TRBJ2-5, with D perhaps matching TRBD1 (5 bases). The sequenced material came from PBMCs. The CDR3 DNA follows: TGTGCCAGCAGCCCACGCAGGACACAAGAGACCCAGTACTTC. The encoded protein is CASSPRRTQETQYF. The full variable domain, in which reference TRBV7-8 and TRBJ2-5 provide the parts outside the CDR3, is GAGVSQSPRYKVAKRGQDVALRCDPISGHVSLFWYQQALGQGPEFLTYFQNEAQLDKSGLPSDRFFAERPEGSVSTLKIQRTQQEDSAVYLCASSPRRTQETQYFGPGTRLLVL.